This T cell receptor beta chain was recorded in a study of cytomegalovirus exposure and HLA in healthy donors. Trimming stripped 4 bases from V and 9 bases from J, with 16 bases between. CDR1 is MDHEN and CDR2 is SYDVKM in the germline V gene. The CDR3 has 14 residues. Both 60 Vbeta primers and 13 Jbeta primers went into the PCR. Method: immunoSEQ multiplex PCR; TCRdb's copy keeps in-frame clones and lacks some. This repertoire shows 160,000 or so clones, over 80% found once; its top ten account for roughly 6.2%. Study results and limitations: In terms of immune exposure information, only CMV serostatus was available.

A remark on this clone: Its antigen is undetermined.

This clonotype was obtained from a male donor in good health and CMV-seropositive. The sequenced material came from PBMCs. V usage is TRBV28 and J usage is TRBJ2-1; the D gene is possibly TRBD1 (6 bases). CDR3 sequence: CASSSPDRRGEQFF. In DNA form, the CDR3 reads TGTGCCAGCAGTTCCCCCGACAGGCGCGGTGAGCAGTTCTTC. Together with reference TRBV28 and TRBJ2-1, the CDR3 gives the full variable domain: DVKVTQSSRYLVKRTGEKVFLECVQDMDHENMFWYRQDPGLGLRLIYFSYDVKMKEKGDIPEGYSVSREKKERFSLILESASTNQTSMYLCASSSPDRRGEQFFGPGTRLTVL.